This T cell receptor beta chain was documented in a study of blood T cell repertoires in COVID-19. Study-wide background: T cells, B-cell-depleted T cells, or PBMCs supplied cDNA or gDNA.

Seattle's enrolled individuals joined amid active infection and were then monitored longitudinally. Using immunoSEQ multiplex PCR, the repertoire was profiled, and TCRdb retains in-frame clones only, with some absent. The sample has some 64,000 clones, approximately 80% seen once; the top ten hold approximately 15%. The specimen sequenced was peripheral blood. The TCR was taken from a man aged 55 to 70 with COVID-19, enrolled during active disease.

CDR3 region: CASSLSSGGFNNEQFF. CDR3 bases: TGTGCCAGCAGTTTATCATCAGGGGGCTTTAATAATGAGCAGTTCTTC. The chain recombines TRBV27 with TRBJ2-1, with 8 nucleotides matching TRBD1. This CDR3 region has 16 residues. In germline, CDR1 is MNHEY, CDR2 SMNVEV (reference sequence). V lost 0 bases, J lost 7 bases, and 8 bases stayed unmatched.